This TCR beta chain was recorded in a study of cytomegalovirus exposure and HLA in healthy donors. The CDR3 runs 14 residues. The germline CDR1 and CDR2 sequences are SGHAT and FQNNGV. V lost 5 bases and J lost 2, with 13 bases in between. Use of 60 Vbeta and 13 Jbeta primers characterized the PCR. Produced via immunoSEQ multiplex PCR; TCRdb's table is partial and in-frame only. The repertoire holds 100,000 to 150,000 clones, with approximately 80% as singletons. Input material: PBMCs. The chain has TRBV11-2 and TRBJ2-7, with a tentative D call TRBD1 (5 bases). The TCR comes from a man aged 30 to 39 in good health and CMV-seropositive. The DNA of the CDR3 is TGTGCCAGCAGCGACCAGGGTAAGACCTACGAGCAGTACTTC. This gives the protein CASSDQGKTYEQYF. Full variable domain (rest looked up from reference TRBV11-2 and TRBJ2-7): EAGVAQSPRYKIIEKRQSVAFWCNPISGHATLYWYQQILGQGPKLLIQFQNNGVVDDSQLPKDRFSAERLKGVDSTLKIQPAKLEDSAVYLCASSDQGKTYEQYFGPGTRLTVT.